This paragraph reports one T cell receptor beta chain. Other DNA sequences in the same sample also yield this CDR3. This CDR3 contains 13 residues. The germline V and J ends were trimmed by 5 bases and 1 base, with 11 bases remaining between them. Germline CDR1 and CDR2: GTSNPN and SVGIG (reference sequence). These data belong to a study of blood T cell repertoires in COVID-19. As for the study in general: Acute and convalescent COVID-19 specimens originated in the United States, Italy and Spain. T cells, B-cell-depleted T cells, or PBMCs provided the cDNA or gDNA that served as material.

Methods used by the authors: Estimated nucleated cell counts came from reference gene primer amplification. This table comes from immunoSEQ multiplex PCR, and its TCRdb copy is limited to in-frame clones, with some not included. V, J and clone size were drawn from that table, and D and trimming were deduced from the DNA. Of over 300,000 clones detected, about 82% appear once; the ten largest clones hold 1.5% to 2%. The sequence was collected from a woman aged 45 to 65 with acute or convalescent COVID-19. The gene calls are TRBV30 and TRBJ1-1; D might be TRBD1 (6 bases). The sequencing sample was made of peripheral blood. Here the CDR3 DNA reads TGTGCCTGGGGGGGACAACCGAACACTGAAGCTTTCTTT. It is translated as CAWGGQPNTEAFF.